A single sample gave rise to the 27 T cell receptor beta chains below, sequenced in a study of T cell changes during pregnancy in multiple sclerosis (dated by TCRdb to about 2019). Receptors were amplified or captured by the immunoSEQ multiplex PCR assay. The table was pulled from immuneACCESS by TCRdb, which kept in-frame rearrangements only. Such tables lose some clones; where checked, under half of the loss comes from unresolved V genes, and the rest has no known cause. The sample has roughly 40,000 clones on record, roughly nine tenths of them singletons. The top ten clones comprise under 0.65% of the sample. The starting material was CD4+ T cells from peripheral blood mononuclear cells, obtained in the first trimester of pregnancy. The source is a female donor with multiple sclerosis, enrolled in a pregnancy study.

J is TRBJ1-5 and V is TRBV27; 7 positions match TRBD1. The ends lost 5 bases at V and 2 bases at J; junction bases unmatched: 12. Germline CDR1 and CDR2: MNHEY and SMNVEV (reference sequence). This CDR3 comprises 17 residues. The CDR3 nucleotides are TGTGCCAGCAGTGGTACCTTTCGACAGGGACGCAATCAGCCCCAGCATTTT. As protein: CASSGTFRQGRNQPQHF.

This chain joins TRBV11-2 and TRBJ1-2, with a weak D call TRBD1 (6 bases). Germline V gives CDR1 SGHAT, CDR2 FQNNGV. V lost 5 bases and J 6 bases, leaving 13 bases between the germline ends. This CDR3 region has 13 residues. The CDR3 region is CASSIGQLDGYTF. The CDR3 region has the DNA TGTGCCAGCAGCATAGGACAGTTGGATGGCTACACCTTC.

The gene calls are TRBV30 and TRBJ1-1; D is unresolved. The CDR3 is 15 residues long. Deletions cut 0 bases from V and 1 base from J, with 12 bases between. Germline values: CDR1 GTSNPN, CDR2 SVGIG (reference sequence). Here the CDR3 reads CAWSVLGGRNTEAFF. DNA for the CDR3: TGTGCCTGGAGTGTACTTGGCGGGCGGAACACTGAAGCTTTCTTT.

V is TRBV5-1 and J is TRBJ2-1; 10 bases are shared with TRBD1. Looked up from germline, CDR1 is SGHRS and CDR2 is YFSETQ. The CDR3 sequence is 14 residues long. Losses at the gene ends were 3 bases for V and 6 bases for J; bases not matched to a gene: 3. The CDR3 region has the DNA TGCGCCAGCAGCTGGGGGGACAGGGGCAATGAGCAGTTCTTC. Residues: CASSWGDRGNEQFF. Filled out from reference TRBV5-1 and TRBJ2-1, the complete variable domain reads KAGVTQTPRYLIKTRGQQVTLSCSPISGHRSVSWYQQTPGQGLQFLFEYFSETQRNKGNFPGRFSGRQFSNSRSEMNVSTLELGDSALYLCASSWGDRGNEQFFGPGTRLTVL.

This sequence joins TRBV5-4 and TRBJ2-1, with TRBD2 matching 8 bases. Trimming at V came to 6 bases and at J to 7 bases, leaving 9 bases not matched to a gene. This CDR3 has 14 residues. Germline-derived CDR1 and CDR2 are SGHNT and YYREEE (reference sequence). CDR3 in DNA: TGTGCCAGCAACACCCCCGGGGGGGTAAATGAGCAGTTCTTC. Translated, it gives CASNTPGGVNEQFF.

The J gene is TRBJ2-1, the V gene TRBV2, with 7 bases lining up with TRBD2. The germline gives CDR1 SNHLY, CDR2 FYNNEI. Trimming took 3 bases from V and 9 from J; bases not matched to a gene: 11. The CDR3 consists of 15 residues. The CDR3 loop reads CASSDRWGGNGEQFF. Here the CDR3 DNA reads TGTGCCAGCAGTGATCGTTGGGGAGGGAATGGTGAGCAGTTCTTC. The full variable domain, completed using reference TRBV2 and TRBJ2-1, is EPEVTQTPSHQVTQMGQEVILRCVPISNHLYFYWYRQILGQKVEFLVSFYNNEISEKSEIFDDQFSVERPDGSNFTLKIRSTKLEDSAMYFCASSDRWGGNGEQFFGPGTRLTVL.

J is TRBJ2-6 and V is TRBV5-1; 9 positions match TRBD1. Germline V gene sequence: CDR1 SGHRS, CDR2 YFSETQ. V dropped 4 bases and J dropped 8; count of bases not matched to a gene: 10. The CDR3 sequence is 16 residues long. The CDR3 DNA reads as TGCGCCAGCAGCCCCGACAGGGGGTTCGGGTCCAACGTCCTGACTTTC. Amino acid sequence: CASSPDRGFGSNVLTF.

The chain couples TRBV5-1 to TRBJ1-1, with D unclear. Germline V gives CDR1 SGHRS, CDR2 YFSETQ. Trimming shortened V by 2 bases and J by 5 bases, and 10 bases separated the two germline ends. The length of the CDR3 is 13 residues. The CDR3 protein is CASSLTVGTEAFF. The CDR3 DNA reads TGCGCCAGCAGCTTAACGGTCGGGACTGAAGCTTTCTTT. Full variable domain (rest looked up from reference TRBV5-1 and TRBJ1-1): KAGVTQTPRYLIKTRGQQVTLSCSPISGHRSVSWYQQTPGQGLQFLFEYFSETQRNKGNFPGRFSGRQFSNSRSEMNVSTLELGDSALYLCASSLTVGTEAFFGQGTRLTVV.

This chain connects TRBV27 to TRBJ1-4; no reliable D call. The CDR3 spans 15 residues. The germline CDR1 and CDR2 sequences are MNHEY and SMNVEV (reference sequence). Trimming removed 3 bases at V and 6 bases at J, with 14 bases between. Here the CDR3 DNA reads TGTGCCAGCAGTTTTACCTTTGGACTGTATGAAAAACTGTTTTTT. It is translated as CASSFTFGLYEKLFF.

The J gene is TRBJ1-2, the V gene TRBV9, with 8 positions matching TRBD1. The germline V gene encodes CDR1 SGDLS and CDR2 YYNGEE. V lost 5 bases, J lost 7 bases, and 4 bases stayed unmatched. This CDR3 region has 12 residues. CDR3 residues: CASSQGAGGYTF. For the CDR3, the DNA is TGTGCCAGCAGTCAGGGGGCCGGTGGCTACACCTTC.

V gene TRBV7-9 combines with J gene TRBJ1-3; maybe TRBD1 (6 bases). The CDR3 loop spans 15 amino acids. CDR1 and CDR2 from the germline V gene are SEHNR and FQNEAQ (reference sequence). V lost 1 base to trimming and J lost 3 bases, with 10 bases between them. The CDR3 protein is CASSLVTGYGNTIYF. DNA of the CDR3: TGTGCCAGCAGCTTAGTGACAGGCTATGGAAACACCATATATTTT.

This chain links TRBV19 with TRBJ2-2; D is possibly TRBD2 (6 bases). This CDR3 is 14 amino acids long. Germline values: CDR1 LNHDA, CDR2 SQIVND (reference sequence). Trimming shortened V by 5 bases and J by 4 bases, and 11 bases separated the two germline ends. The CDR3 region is CASSQSSATGELFF. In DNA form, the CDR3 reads TGTGCCAGTAGTCAATCTAGCGCCACCGGGGAGCTGTTTTTT.

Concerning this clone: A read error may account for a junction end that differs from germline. Here the CDR3 reads CATSTFLF. The CDR3 region has the DNA TGTGCCACCAGCACTTTTCTCTTC. The chain combines TRBV15 with TRBJ2-1, with D uncertain. The CDR3 runs 8 residues. CDR1 LNHNV and CDR2 YYDKDF come from the germline V gene (reference sequence).

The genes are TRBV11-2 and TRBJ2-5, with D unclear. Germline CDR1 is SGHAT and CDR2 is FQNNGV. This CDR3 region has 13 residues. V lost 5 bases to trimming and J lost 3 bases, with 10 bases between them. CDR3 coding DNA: TGTGCCAGCAGCCAACTTCCCGAAGAGACCCAGTACTTC. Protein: CASSQLPEETQYF.

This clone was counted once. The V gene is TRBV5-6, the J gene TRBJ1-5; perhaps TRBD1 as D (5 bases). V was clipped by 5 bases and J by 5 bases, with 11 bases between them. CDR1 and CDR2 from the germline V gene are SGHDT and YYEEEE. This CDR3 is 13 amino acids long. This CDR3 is CASSPRGDQPQHF. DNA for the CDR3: TGTGCCAGCAGTCCCCGGGGGGATCAGCCCCAGCATTTT.

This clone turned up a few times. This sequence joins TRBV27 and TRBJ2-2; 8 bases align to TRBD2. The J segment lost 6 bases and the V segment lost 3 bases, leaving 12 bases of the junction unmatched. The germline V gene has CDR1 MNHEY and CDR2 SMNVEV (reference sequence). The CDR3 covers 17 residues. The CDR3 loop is CASSFRGRPGVPGELFF. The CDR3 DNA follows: TGTGCCAGCAGTTTTCGCGGGAGGCCCGGGGTACCCGGGGAGCTGTTTTTT.

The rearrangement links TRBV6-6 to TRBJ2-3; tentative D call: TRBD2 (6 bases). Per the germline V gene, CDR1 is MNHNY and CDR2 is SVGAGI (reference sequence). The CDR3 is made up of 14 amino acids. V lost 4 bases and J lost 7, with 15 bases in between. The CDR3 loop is CASSSPTRIHTQYF. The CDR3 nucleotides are TGTGCCAGCAGTTCCCCGACTAGAATCCATACGCAGTATTTT.

The CDR3 sequence: CASSDGTGGAWAKNIQYF. Written as DNA, the CDR3 is TGCGCCAGCAGTGACGGGACAGGGGGCGCATGGGCCAAAAACATTCAGTACTTC. This chain joins TRBV10-1 and TRBJ2-4; 12 bases are a match to TRBD1. Germline V gives CDR1 WNHNN, CDR2 SYGVQD (reference sequence). The CDR3 sequence is 18 residues long. The trim removed 3 bases at V and 1 base at J, leaving 7 bases unmatched.

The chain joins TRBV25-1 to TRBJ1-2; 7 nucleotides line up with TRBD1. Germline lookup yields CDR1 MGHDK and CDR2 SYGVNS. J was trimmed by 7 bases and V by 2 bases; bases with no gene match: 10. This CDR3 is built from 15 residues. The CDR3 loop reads CASSERRQGGSGYTF. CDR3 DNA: TGTGCCAGCAGTGAACGCCGACAGGGAGGAAGTGGCTACACCTTC.

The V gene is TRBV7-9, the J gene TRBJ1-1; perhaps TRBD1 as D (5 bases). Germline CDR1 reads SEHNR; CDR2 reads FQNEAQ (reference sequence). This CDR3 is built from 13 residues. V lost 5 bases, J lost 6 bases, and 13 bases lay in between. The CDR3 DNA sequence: TGTGCCAGCAGCCCGCCAGGGTCCTCTGAAGCTTTCTTT. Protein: CASSPPGSSEAFF.

The CDR3 here is CASSRRPGLSDEKLFF. Here the CDR3 DNA reads TGTGCCAGCAGCCGTAGACCGGGACTTTCCGATGAAAAACTGTTTTTT. The chain is built from TRBV27 and TRBJ1-4; TRBD1 might be the D (5 bases). Germline V CDR1 and CDR2: MNHEY, SMNVEV (reference sequence). Trimming left V 6 bases short and J 6 bases short, with 20 bases between. This CDR3 spans 16 amino acids.

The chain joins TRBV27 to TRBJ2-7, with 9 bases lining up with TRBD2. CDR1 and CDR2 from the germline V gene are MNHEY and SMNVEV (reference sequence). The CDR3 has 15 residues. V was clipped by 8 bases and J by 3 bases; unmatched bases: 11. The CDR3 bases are TGTGCCAGCGCGAACTTGGCGGGAGGGCACTACGAGCAGTACTTC. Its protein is CASANLAGGHYEQYF.

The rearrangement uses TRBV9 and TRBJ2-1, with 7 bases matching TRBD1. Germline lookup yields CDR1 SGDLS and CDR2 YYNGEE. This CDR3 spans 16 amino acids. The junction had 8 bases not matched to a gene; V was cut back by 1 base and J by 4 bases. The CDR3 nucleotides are TGTGCCAGCAGCGTAAAGGGAACAGGGGAGTACAATGAGCAGTTCTTC. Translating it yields CASSVKGTGEYNEQFF.

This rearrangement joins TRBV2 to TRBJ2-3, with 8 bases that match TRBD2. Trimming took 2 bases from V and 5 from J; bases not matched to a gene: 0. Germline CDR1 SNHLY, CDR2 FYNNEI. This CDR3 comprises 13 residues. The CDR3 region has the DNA TGTGCCAGCAGTGAACTAGCGGGAGATACGCAGTATTTT. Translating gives CASSELAGDTQYF.

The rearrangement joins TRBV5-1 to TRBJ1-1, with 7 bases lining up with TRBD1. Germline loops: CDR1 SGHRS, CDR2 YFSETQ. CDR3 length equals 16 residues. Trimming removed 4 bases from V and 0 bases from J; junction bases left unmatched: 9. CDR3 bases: TGCGCCAGCAGCCTATCTACAGGGGCTGTGAACACTGAAGCTTTCTTT. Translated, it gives CASSLSTGAVNTEAFF.

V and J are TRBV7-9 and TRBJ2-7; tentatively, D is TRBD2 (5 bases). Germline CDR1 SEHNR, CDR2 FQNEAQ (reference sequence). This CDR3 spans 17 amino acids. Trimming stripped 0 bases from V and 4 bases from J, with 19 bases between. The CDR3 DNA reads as TGTGCCAGCAGCTTAGCCCCCCCGGGGTCCACACGGTACGAGCAGTACTTC. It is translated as CASSLAPPGSTRYEQYF.

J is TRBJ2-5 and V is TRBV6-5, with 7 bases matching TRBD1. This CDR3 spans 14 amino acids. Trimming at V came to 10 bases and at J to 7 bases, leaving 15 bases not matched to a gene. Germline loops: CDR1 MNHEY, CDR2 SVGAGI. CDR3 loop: CATLDRSLRWTQYF. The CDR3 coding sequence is TGTGCCACCCTGGACAGGAGCCTGAGGTGGACCCAGTACTTC.